This T cell receptor (beta chain) stems from a study of blood T cell repertoires in COVID-19. Overall study context: Samples came from the United States, Italy and Spain, spanning acute and convalescent COVID-19. The analysed material was cDNA or gDNA that came from T cells, B-cell-depleted T cells, or PBMCs.

With respect to this clone: Other nucleotide sequences from this sample produce the same CDR3.

Original handling: Nucleated cell counts were estimated from reference gene primer amplification. TCRdb's table, derived via immunoSEQ multiplex PCR, lists solely in-frame clones and lacks some. V and J calls and clone size are given by that table; D and trimming were obtained from the DNA. The sample consists of 130,000 or so clones, more than 75% of them appearing once. V lost 2 bases and J lost 5, with 6 bases in between. This CDR3 region has 12 residues. This sequence was found in a man aged 50-59 years with acute or convalescent COVID-19. What was sequenced was peripheral blood. V is TRBV12-3 or TRBV12-4 and J is TRBJ1-2; D gene uncertain. CDR3 sequence reads: CASSLRGYGYTF. CDR3 nucleotides: TGTGCCAGCAGTTTACGCGGATATGGCTACACCTTC.